The clone carrying this T cell receptor (beta chain) was observed at least ten times. Its antigen remains unknown. These data originate in a study of beta chain features in type 1 diabetes. Study-level background: Age, gender and cell yields were alike across patients and healthy donors. Sorted cells numbering 95 million to 110 million were examined across all samples.

Whole-study results and caveats: Shortening of TCRB CDR3s, moderate but significant, appeared in all four CD4+ subsets of Type 1 diabetes patients. Cells expressing TCR highly could be over-represented by cDNA sequencing.

Expressed TCRB transcripts were sequenced because the isolated RNA had all been reverse transcribed beforehand. Sequenced by immunoSEQ multiplex PCR; TCRdb stores in-frame clones only, minus some. The top ten clones hold approximately 0.6% of a sample with 300,000 to 450,000 clones, around 10% of them seen once. Input material: central memory CD4+ T cells from blood. The sequence derives from a man in his thirties or forties with type 1 diabetes.

The CDR3 DNA follows: TGTGCCTGGAGTGGTGCAACTAATGAAAAACTGTTTTTT. Residues: CAWSGATNEKLFF. The J gene is TRBJ1-4, the V gene TRBV30, with D hard to call. The CDR3 is 13 amino acids. Between the trimmed V and J ends, which lost 1 base and 0 bases, there was a span of 3 bases. The germline V gene encodes CDR1 GTSNPN and CDR2 SVGIG (reference sequence).